The 26 T cell receptor beta chains in this list originate from one sample, sequenced in a study of CD8 T cells in Susac syndrome. When the RNA was reverse transcribed, random hexamers were used with an input of roughly 0.45 to 1 ug. Using its own MiXCR run on the immunoSEQ multiplex PCR reads, TCRdb lists one record per CDR3 protein. The repertoire holds 130,000 to 150,000 distinct CDR3 sequences, with about 93% as singletons. The sequenced material came from CD8+ T cells from PBMCs. These receptors all come from a human donor in good health.

The J gene is TRBJ2-3, the V gene TRBV27; D may be TRBD1 or TRBD2 (5 bases each). V lost 2 bases and J lost 2, with 11 bases in between. Germline V CDR1 and CDR2: MNHEY, SMNVEV (reference sequence). The CDR3 contains 15 residues. The CDR3 region is CASSLKGTITDTQYF. The CDR3 coding sequence is TGTGCCAGCAGTTTAAAGGGGACCATCACAGATACGCAGTATTTT.

V usage is TRBV19 and J usage is TRBJ2-1, with 11 bases that match TRBD2. This CDR3 has 15 amino acids. Germline-derived CDR1 and CDR2 are LNHDA and SQIVND (reference sequence). The trim removed 6 bases at V and 7 bases at J, leaving 8 bases unmatched. The CDR3 here is CASSRVAGGLNEQFF. For the CDR3, the DNA is TGTGCCAGTAGCCGGGTAGCGGGAGGGCTTAATGAGCAGTTCTTC.

This clonotype was counted once. The V and J genes are TRBV25-1 and TRBJ2-1, with D perhaps TRBD1 (6 bases). In germline, CDR1 is MGHDK, CDR2 SYGVNS. CDR3 length equals 13 residues. V lost 4 bases, J lost 9 bases, and 13 bases lay in between. The CDR3 reads CASSGSGVGEQFF. The DNA for the CDR3 is TGTGCCAGCAGTGGATCAGGGGTCGGTGAGCAGTTCTTC.

The chain joins TRBV27 to TRBJ1-4, with D tentatively TRBD1 (5 bases). The CDR3 runs 15 residues. Trimming cost V 8 bases and J 0 bases, with 13 bases left between them. Germline CDR1 MNHEY, CDR2 SMNVEV (reference sequence). Here the CDR3 DNA reads TGTGCCAGCCGCGGGGGGTACGCAACTAATGAAAAACTGTTTTTT. Protein: CASRGGYATNEKLFF.

The chain carries TRBV12-3 or TRBV12-4 and TRBJ1-1; 12 bases fit TRBD1. With 3 bases clipped from V and 6 bases from J, the junction kept 5 bases outside the gene matches. The CDR3 is made up of 15 amino acids. The CDR3 DNA is TGTGCCAGCAGTTTTACCGGGACAGGGGGCCCTGAAGCTTTCTTT. This translates into CASSFTGTGGPEAFF.

The chain employs TRBV27 and TRBJ1-5; possibly TRBD1 for D (5 bases). V dropped 5 bases and J dropped 2 bases, with 10 bases sitting between them. CDR3 length: 14 amino acids. Looked up from germline, CDR1 is MNHEY and CDR2 is SMNVEV (reference sequence). CDR3 in amino acids: CASSPKGGNQPQHF. Written as DNA, the CDR3 is TGTGCCAGCAGTCCCAAAGGGGGCAATCAGCCCCAGCATTTT.

The chain joins TRBV6-2 or TRBV6-3 to TRBJ2-7; possibly TRBD1 for D (6 bases). The V and J ends lost 10 bases and 0 bases respectively, with 13 bases between them. The length of the CDR3 is 13 residues. Germline values: CDR1 MNHEY, CDR2 SVGEGT. CDR3 nucleotides: TGTGCCACCGATTCGGACAGCTCCTACGAGCAGTACTTC. Its translation is CATDSDSSYEQYF.

The rearrangement links TRBV29-1 to TRBJ1-2, with D perhaps TRBD1 (6 bases). V dropped 5 bases and J dropped 7 bases, with 11 bases sitting between them. The V gene's germline CDR1 is SQVTM and CDR2 ANQGSEA. This CDR3 region has 11 residues. The CDR3 loop is CSVQGGGGYTF. The CDR3 coding sequence is TGCAGCGTTCAAGGGGGTGGTGGCTACACCTTC. Filled out from reference TRBV29-1 and TRBJ1-2, the complete variable domain reads SAVISQKPSRDICQRGTSLTIQCQVDSQVTMMFWYRQQPGQSLTLIATANQGSEATYESGFVIDKFPISRPNLTFSTLTVSNMSPEDSSIYLCSVQGGGGYTFGSGTRLTVV.

The chain couples TRBV29-1 to TRBJ2-1, with unresolved D. V was shortened by 1 base and J by 0 bases, with 10 bases between the two germline ends. The CDR3 spans 15 residues. Germline lookup yields CDR1 SQVTM and CDR2 ANQGSEA. The CDR3 spells CSVEGSLSSYNEQFF. The CDR3 DNA reads as TGCAGCGTTGAAGGGAGCTTAAGCTCCTACAATGAGCAGTTCTTC.

This sequence joins TRBV20-1 and TRBJ1-5, with TRBD1 matching over 9 bases. Germline trimming cut 3 bases from V and 4 bases from J; bases unmatched to any gene: 7. CDR3 size: 15 residues. CDR1 DFQATT and CDR2 SNEGSKA come from the germline V gene (reference sequence). The CDR3 coding sequence is TGCAGTGCTAGTTTAACAGGGGGCTTGAATCAGCCCCAGCATTTT. This gives the protein CSASLTGGLNQPQHF.

V and J are TRBV29-1 and TRBJ2-1; D is unclear. Trimming removed 0 bases from V and 4 bases from J, with 10 bases in between. The CDR3 runs 14 residues. Germline loops: CDR1 SQVTM, CDR2 ANQGSEA. DNA of the CDR3: TGCAGCGTTGAAGATGGCCGGAGATACAATGAGCAGTTCTTC. It codes for CSVEDGRRYNEQFF.

This rearrangement joins TRBV4-2 to TRBJ2-7, with D perhaps matching TRBD2 (6 bases). The V end was cut by 4 bases, the J end by 6 bases, with 16 bases between. The germline gives CDR1 LGHNA, CDR2 YNFKEQ. The CDR3 contains 14 residues. The CDR3 protein is CASSPRRGTSEQYF. CDR3 DNA sequence: TGTGCCAGCAGCCCCAGGCGCGGGACGTCCGAGCAGTACTTC.

The chain is built from TRBV7-6 and TRBJ2-1, with D unresolved. Trimming removed 5 bases at V and 0 bases at J, with 5 bases between. Germline CDR1 SGHVS, CDR2 FNYEAQ. The CDR3 has 13 residues. Here the CDR3 reads CASSGVSYNEQFF. Written as DNA, the CDR3 is TGTGCCAGCAGCGGGGTCTCCTACAATGAGCAGTTCTTC.

The genes are TRBV27 and TRBJ2-1, with a tentative D call TRBD2 (6 bases). This CDR3 is 15 amino acids long. Trimming left V 5 bases short and J 2 bases short, with 13 bases between. CDR1 is MNHEY and CDR2 is SMNVEV in the germline V gene (reference sequence). Here the CDR3 DNA reads TGTGCCAGCAGTAGGGGCGGGGTCGCCTACAATGAGCAGTTCTTC. This codes for CASSRGGVAYNEQFF.

This clonotype was detected only a few times. The V gene is TRBV6-5, the J gene TRBJ2-1, with D perhaps matching TRBD1 or TRBD2 (5 bases each). Germline values: CDR1 MNHEY, CDR2 SVGAGI. CDR3 length: 11 residues. V was clipped by 5 bases and J by 9 bases, with 8 bases between them. The CDR3: CASSPGGEQFF. The CDR3, as DNA: TGTGCCAGCAGTCCTGGGGGTGAGCAGTTCTTC.

The chain has TRBV27 and TRBJ1-4; D gene ambiguous. Germline CDR1 is MNHEY and CDR2 is SMNVEV (reference sequence). The CDR3 length is 15 residues. Deletions cut 3 bases from V and 4 bases from J, with 12 bases between. The CDR3 spells CASSFITNLNEKLFF. The DNA of the CDR3 is TGTGCCAGCAGTTTCATCACCAACCTTAATGAAAAACTGTTTTTT.

This clonotype was found once. This chain links TRBV7-3 with TRBJ2-1, with TRBD1 identical over 9 bases. Germline V gene lookup returns CDR1 SGHTA and CDR2 FQGTGA. The CDR3 spans 15 residues. Trimming cost V 6 bases and J 2 bases; bases outside gene matches: 5. CDR3 sequence (DNA): TGTGCCAGCAGATCCGGGACAGGGACCTACAATGAGCAGTTCTTC. It translates to CASRSGTGTYNEQFF.

CDR3 nucleotides: TGTGCCAGCAGCGTAGCTGGTAGCGGGAGTATGCAGTACTTC. Translating gives CASSVAGSGSMQYF. The chain is built from TRBV9 and TRBJ2-7; 9 bases are shared with TRBD2. V lost 0 bases to trimming and J lost 9 bases; unmatched junction nucleotides: 7. CDR3 length equals 14 residues. Germline V CDR1 and CDR2: SGDLS, YYNGEE.

This chain joins TRBV2 and TRBJ2-7; D unresolved. CDR1 is SNHLY and CDR2 is FYNNEI in the germline V gene. The CDR3 spans 12 residues. Trimming cost V 4 bases and J 2 bases, with 6 bases left between them. In nucleotides, the CDR3 is TGTGCCAGCAGTGGTATAACCTACGAGCAGTACTTC. Residues: CASSGITYEQYF.

This chain uses TRBV29-1 with TRBJ2-3; TRBD2 matches 10 bases. CDR3 size: 14 residues. The ends lost 4 bases at V and 5 bases at J; junction bases unmatched: 6. From germline, CDR1 is SQVTM and CDR2 ANQGSEA. The CDR3 protein is CSVVPSGSEDTQYF. In DNA form, the CDR3 reads TGCAGCGTTGTGCCTAGCGGGAGCGAAGATACGCAGTATTTT.

The genes are TRBV28 and TRBJ1-1, with TRBD1 identical over 8 bases. CDR3 length equals 15 residues. CDR1 and CDR2 from the germline V gene are MDHEN and SYDVKM. Trimming cost V 6 bases and J 5 bases; bases outside gene matches: 11. The CDR3 region has the DNA TGTGCCAGCAGCCTATCCCAGGGGGCGGGGACTGAAGCTTTCTTT. Protein: CASSLSQGAGTEAFF. Full variable domain (rest looked up from reference TRBV28 and TRBJ1-1): DVKVTQSSRYLVKRTGEKVFLECVQDMDHENMFWYRQDPGLGLRLIYFSYDVKMKEKGDIPEGYSVSREKKERFSLILESASTNQTSMYLCASSLSQGAGTEAFFGQGTRLTVV.

This clonotype appeared a few times. The chain joins TRBV11-2 to TRBJ2-1; TRBD2 is a possible D gene (6 bases). The CDR3 runs to 14 residues. Deletions cut 2 bases from V and 4 bases from J, with 9 bases between. The germline V gene has CDR1 SGHAT and CDR2 FQNNGV. As DNA, the CDR3 is TGTGCCAGCAGCTTATTAGCGGCATACAATGAGCAGTTCTTC. Protein product: CASSLLAAYNEQFF.

The V call is TRBV10-2, the J call TRBJ2-1; the D gene is possibly TRBD2 (6 bases). The CDR3 loop spans 13 amino acids. Per germline, CDR1 WSHSY and CDR2 SAAADI. Trimming left V 1 base short and J 7 bases short, with 8 bases between. CDR3 amino acids: CASSEFSGNEQFF. CDR3 nucleotide sequence: TGCGCCAGCAGTGAGTTTAGCGGAAATGAGCAGTTCTTC.

The chain couples TRBV19 to TRBJ2-7, with no clear D. The length of the CDR3 is 14 residues. Trimming took off 5 bases at V and 3 bases at J, with 14 bases between the two ends. The germline V gene encodes CDR1 LNHDA and CDR2 SQIVND (reference sequence). The CDR3 DNA reads as TGTGCCAGTAGTTCGATGGACGGAGACTACGAGCAGTACTTC. Translated, it gives CASSSMDGDYEQYF.

This rearrangement joins TRBV4-2 to TRBJ2-1; 11 bases align to TRBD2. Germline CDR1 is LGHNA and CDR2 is YNFKEQ. This CDR3 is built from 20 residues. Trimming took 2 bases from V and 0 from J; bases not matched to a gene: 12. The CDR3 is CASSQLSLAGAVSSYNEQFF. The CDR3 nucleotides read TGTGCCAGCAGCCAATTGTCACTAGCGGGAGCGGTTAGCTCCTACAATGAGCAGTTCTTC.

The rearrangement joins TRBV7-8 to TRBJ2-3; the D is unclear. Between the trimmed V and J ends, which lost 5 bases and 5 bases, there was a span of 8 bases. Germline assignment: CDR1 SGHVS and CDR2 FQNEAQ. The CDR3 consists of 12 residues. The CDR3 sequence is CASSRLEDTQYF. As DNA, the CDR3 is TGTGCCAGCAGCCGATTGGAAGATACGCAGTATTTT.